This is a list of T cell receptor beta chains from one sample in a study of OX40 agonist ivuxolimab in advanced cancers. The protocol was immunoSEQ multiplex PCR, while the TCRdb copy is restricted to in-frame clones and leaves out a portion. Seen here are roughly 93,000 clones, more than 80% observed once, and the top ten hold around 1.5%. The material was CD4+ or CD8+ T cells sorted from blood, obtained in a trial of the OX40 agonist ivuxolimab. All receptors come from an adult with an advanced solid tumor such as melanoma, head and neck, liver or kidney cancer. Each CDR3 is given with its conserved first and last residue. The D gene is left open where the match is weak. Size values are once, few and many counts, or a class for expanded clones, and some rows have none.

TRBV29-1	NA	TRBJ2-1	TRBD2	CSVGLGAGAYNEQFF	TGCAGCGTTGGGCTCGGAGCGGGAGCCTACAATGAGCAGTTCTTC
TRBV5-6	NA	TRBJ1-3	NA	CASNSGWGPGNTIYF	TGTGCCAGCAACTCCGGTTGGGGGCCTGGAAACACCATATATTTT
TRBV5-1	NA	TRBJ2-7	TRBD1	CASSLAGQGAYEQYF	TGCGCCAGCAGCTTGGCTGGACAGGGGGCGTACGAGCAGTACTTC
TRBV6-6	NA	TRBJ2-1	TRBD1	CASSTGVNEQFF	TGTGCCAGCAGTACAGGGGTCAATGAGCAGTTCTTC
TRBV18	NA	TRBJ2-7	TRBD2	CASSPGLAGGYEQYF	TGTGCCAGCTCACCCGGACTAGCGGGAGGATACGAGCAGTACTTC
TRBV2	NA	TRBJ2-1	TRBD2	CASNRGGSSPFF	TGTGCCAGCAATCGCGGCGGGAGCAGTCCGTTCTTC
TRBV28	NA	TRBJ1-2	TRBD1	CASSPTPGGLYGYTF	TGTGCCAGCAGTCCAACACCAGGGGGGCTATATGGCTACACCTTC
TRBV9	NA	TRBJ1-2	NA	CASSQFVGVTYGYTF	TGTGCCAGCAGCCAGTTCGTTGGGGTCACCTATGGCTACACCTTC
TRBV28	once	TRBJ2-7	NA	CASSYSPNYEQYF	TGTGCCAGCAGTTACTCCCCCAACTACGAGCAGTACTTC
TRBV11-3	NA	TRBJ2-5	NA	CASSLGGTGRYETQYF	TGTGCCAGCAGCTTAGGGGGTACCGGGAGATACGAGACCCAGTACTTC
TRBV19	once	TRBJ2-7	TRBD2	CASRGLAGSYEQYF	TGTGCCAGTAGGGGACTAGCGGGCAGCTACGAGCAGTACTTC
TRBV30	once	TRBJ1-6	TRBD1	CAWLKGQGNNSPLHF	TGTGCCTGGTTAAAAGGACAGGGTAACAATTCACCCCTCCACTTT
TRBV11-2	NA	TRBJ1-2	TRBD1	CASSLGQGGRYTF	TGTGCCAGCAGCTTAGGACAGGGTGGGAGGTACACCTTC
TRBV28	NA	TRBJ2-7	TRBD2	CASSVTSGTIYEQYF	TGTGCCAGCAGTGTGACTAGCGGGACTATCTACGAGCAGTACTTC
TRBV7-9	NA	TRBJ2-7	TRBD2	CASSRWGLAGGHNEQYF	TGTGCCAGCAGCCGATGGGGACTAGCGGGAGGGCATAACGAGCAGTACTTC
TRBV19	NA	TRBJ1-2	NA	CASGRGYTF	TGTGCCAGTGGACGTGGCTACACCTTC
TRBV7-2	NA	TRBJ2-1	NA	CASSSSSIGVHEQFF	TGTGCCAGCAGTAGTAGTTCTATAGGGGTCCATGAGCAGTTCTTC
TRBV9	NA	TRBJ2-6	NA	CASSPRGDSGANVLTF	TGTGCCAGCAGCCCCAGGGGGGACTCTGGGGCCAACGTCCTGACTTTC
TRBV7-2	NA	TRBJ1-5	NA	CASSQRPPGPQHF	TGTGCCAGCAGCCAGAGACCTCCCGGACCCCAGCATTTT
TRBV28	NA	TRBJ2-7	NA	CASRDPPGRLRYEQYF	TGTGCCAGCAGGGACCCCCCTGGACGGCTTCGTTACGAGCAGTACTTC
TRBV19	once	TRBJ2-7	NA	CASSTGVGSYEQYF	TGTGCCAGTAGTACAGGGGTGGGGTCCTACGAGCAGTACTTC
TRBV10-3	once	TRBJ1-1	NA	CAIMRNVNTEAFF	TGTGCCATCATGAGGAATGTGAACACTGAAGCTTTCTTT
TRBV30	NA	TRBJ1-6	TRBD1	CAWTPTGGPLHF	TGTGCCTGGACCCCTACAGGGGGACCCCTCCACTTT
TRBV28	NA	TRBJ1-5	NA	CASSLFRAGRGQPQHF	TGTGCCAGCAGTCTCTTCAGGGCAGGGCGGGGCCAGCCCCAGCATTTT
TRBV28	once	TRBJ2-3	NA	CASSFTLQGDTQYF	TGTGCCAGCAGCTTTACACTGCAAGGGGATACGCAGTATTTT
TRBV7-2	NA	TRBJ2-7	TRBD2	CASSSASGRLNEQYF	TGTGCCAGCAGCTCCGCTAGCGGGAGGTTGAACGAGCAGTACTTC
TRBV6-1	NA	TRBJ1-1	NA	CASSDQGNTEAFF	TGTGCCAGCAGTGACCAGGGAAACACTGAAGCTTTCTTT
TRBV9	NA	TRBJ1-1	TRBD1	CASSKQGQGSTEAFF	TGTGCCAGCAGCAAACAGGGACAGGGGAGCACTGAAGCTTTCTTT
TRBV28	NA	TRBJ2-7	NA	CASSLTGSSYEQYF	TGTGCCAGCAGTTTGACGGGAAGCTCCTACGAGCAGTACTTC
TRBV10-3	once	TRBJ2-2	NA	CAISESRGSGELFF	TGTGCCATCAGTGAGTCTCGAGGGTCCGGGGAGCTGTTTTTT
TRBV19	NA	TRBJ2-5	NA	CASSTSWRGRTQYF	TGTGCCAGTAGTACGTCCTGGCGGGGAAGGACCCAGTACTTC
TRBV10-2	NA	TRBJ2-7	TRBD1	CASTGQGYEQYF	TGCGCCAGCACCGGACAGGGCTACGAGCAGTACTTC
TRBV2	NA	TRBJ2-1	TRBD2	CASGLAGGRHYNEQFF	TGTGCCAGCGGACTAGCGGGAGGTCGCCATTACAATGAGCAGTTCTTC
TRBV7-7	NA	TRBJ1-4	NA	CASSLLFNEKLFF	TGTGCTAGCAGCCTACTATTTAATGAAAAACTGTTTTTT
TRBV7-9	NA	TRBJ1-2	NA	CASSLAGYNYGYTF	TGTGCCAGCAGCTTAGCTGGCTATAACTATGGCTACACCTTC
TRBV7-8	NA	TRBJ2-1	TRBD2	CASSSIAGFAYNEQFF	TGTGCCAGCAGCTCAATAGCGGGGTTTGCCTACAATGAGCAGTTCTTC
TRBV10-2	NA	TRBJ2-7	TRBD1	CASSDVVRGYEQYF	TGCGCCAGCAGTGATGTCGTCAGGGGGTACGAGCAGTACTTC
TRBV5-4	NA	TRBJ2-7	TRBD2	CASSLGTSGTDEQYF	TGTGCCAGCAGCTTAGGGACTAGCGGGACCGACGAGCAGTACTTC
TRBV2	NA	TRBJ2-3	TRBD2	CASSPSGRAATDTQYF	TGTGCCAGCAGCCCGAGCGGGAGGGCCGCTACAGATACGCAGTATTTT
TRBV7-2	NA	TRBJ2-7	NA	CASSLLSGGAYEQYF	TGTGCCAGCAGCCTCCTTTCGGGCGGAGCCTACGAGCAGTACTTC
TRBV7-2	NA	TRBJ2-3	NA	CATGTYTDTQYF	TGTGCCACCGGGACTTACACAGATACGCAGTATTTT
TRBV7-2	NA	TRBJ1-4	NA	CASSLGEGDEKLFF	TGTGCCAGCAGCCTCGGGGAAGGGGATGAAAAACTGTTTTTT
TRBV30	NA	TRBJ2-7	NA	CAWNLSGQGGQYF	TGTGCCTGGAACCTCTCGGGCCAAGGGGGGCAGTACTTC
TRBV19	NA	TRBJ2-2	NA	CASLQAGYTGELFF	TGTGCCAGTTTACAGGCGGGGTACACCGGGGAGCTGTTTTTT
TRBV21-1	NA	TRBJ2-1	NA	CASSSTGTDYNEQFF	TGTGCCAGCAGCTCTACCGGGACTGACTACAATGAGCAGTTCTTC
TRBV28	NA	TRBJ1-5	TRBD1	CASSRQGGNQPQHF	TGTGCCAGCAGTAGACAGGGGGGCAATCAGCCCCAGCATTTT
TRBV27	NA	TRBJ1-5	NA	CASSLNKQSNQPQHF	TGTGCCAGCAGTTTAAACAAACAGAGCAATCAGCCCCAGCATTTT
TRBV10-3	NA	TRBJ1-4	NA	CAISENRNNEKLFF	TGTGCCATCAGTGAAAACAGGAATAATGAAAAACTGTTTTTT
TRBV30	NA	TRBJ2-1	TRBD2	CAWNSGLADNEQFF	TGTGCCTGGAACAGCGGACTAGCGGACAATGAGCAGTTCTTC
TRBV5-5	NA	TRBJ2-1	NA	CASSLDHRAKGEQFF	TGTGCCAGCAGCTTGGATCACAGGGCGAAAGGTGAGCAGTTCTTC
TRBV28	once	TRBJ2-7	NA	CASKLLNEQYF	TGTGCCAGCAAGCTTCTAAACGAGCAGTACTTC
TRBV6-6	NA	TRBJ2-2	NA	CASSHGQGGGELFF	TGTGCCAGCAGTCACGGACAGGGAGGGGGGGAGCTGTTTTTT
TRBV5-1	NA	TRBJ2-1	NA	CASSLADRDTNEQFF	TGCGCCAGCAGCTTGGCGGACCGGGACACCAATGAGCAGTTCTTC
TRBV5-4	NA	TRBJ2-7	TRBD1	CASSPEGQGTSQQYF	TGTGCCAGCAGCCCGGAAGGACAGGGGACCTCTCAGCAGTACTTC
TRBV5-5	NA	TRBJ1-2	TRBD1	CASRRTGSYGYTF	TGTGCCAGCAGACGGACAGGGTCCTATGGCTACACCTTC
TRBV28	once	TRBJ2-7	TRBD1	CASRGQGVVPIYEQYF	TGTGCCAGCAGGGGACAGGGGGTCGTTCCTATCTACGAGCAGTACTTC
TRBV15	NA	TRBJ2-3	NA	CATSRAKSPSTDTQYF	TGTGCCACCAGCAGAGCAAAATCCCCTAGCACAGATACGCAGTATTTT